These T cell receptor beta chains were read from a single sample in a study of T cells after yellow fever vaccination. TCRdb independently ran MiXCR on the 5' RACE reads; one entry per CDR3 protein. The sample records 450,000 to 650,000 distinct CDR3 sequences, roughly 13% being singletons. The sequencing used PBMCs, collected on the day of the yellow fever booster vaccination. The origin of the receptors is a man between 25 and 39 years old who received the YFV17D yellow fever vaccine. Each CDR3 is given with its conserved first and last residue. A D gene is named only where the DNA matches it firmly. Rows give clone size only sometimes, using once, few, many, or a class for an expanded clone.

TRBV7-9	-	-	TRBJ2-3	CASSFPVGSTDTQYF	TGTGCCAGCAGCTTTCCCGTAGGGAGCACAGATACGCAGTATTTT
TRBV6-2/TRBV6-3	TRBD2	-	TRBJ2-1	CASTLQTSGSYEQFF	TGTGCCAGCACCCTTCAGACTAGCGGGAGTTATGAGCAGTTCTTC
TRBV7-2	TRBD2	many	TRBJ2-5	CASSRLADQETQYF	TGTGCCAGCAGCCGACTAGCGGATCAAGAGACCCAGTACTTC
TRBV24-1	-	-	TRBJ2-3	CATSDSRGFTDTQYF	TGTGCCACCAGTGATAGCAGGGGCTTCACAGATACGCAGTATTTT
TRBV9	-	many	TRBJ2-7	CASSPGWGPESEQYF	TGTGCCAGCAGCCCGGGTTGGGGACCCGAGAGCGAGCAGTACTTC
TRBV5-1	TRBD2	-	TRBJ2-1	CASSLAYGLAEGNEQFF	TGCGCCAGCAGCTTGGCCTACGGCCTAGCGGAGGGCAATGAGCAGTTCTTC
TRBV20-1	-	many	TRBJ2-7	CSAKNYEQYF	TGCAGTGCTAAAAACTACGAGCAGTACTTC
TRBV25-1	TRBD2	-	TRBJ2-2	CPSTGLAGTGELFF	TGTCCCAGCACCGGACTAGCTGGGACCGGGGAGCTGTTTTTT
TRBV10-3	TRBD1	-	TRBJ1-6	CAIREGQGNIGSPLHF	TGTGCCATCAGAGAGGGACAGGGCAATATCGGTTCACCCCTCCACTTT
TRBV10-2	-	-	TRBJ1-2	CASRETGPAYGYTF	TGCGCCAGCAGAGAAACAGGGCCTGCCTATGGCTACACCTTC
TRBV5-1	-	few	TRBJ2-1	CASSPRTGTIYNEQFF	TGCGCCAGCAGCCCCAGAACCGGGACCATCTACAATGAGCAGTTCTTC
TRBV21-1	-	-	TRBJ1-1	CASSTSLEAFF	TGTGCCAGCAGCACGTCCCTTGAAGCTTTCTTT
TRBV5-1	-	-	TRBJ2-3	CASSVAGRRDTQYF	TGCGCCAGCAGCGTCGCGGGACGAAGAGATACGCAGTATTTT
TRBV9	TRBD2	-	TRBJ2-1	CASSVSITSGSGEQFF	TGTGCCAGCAGCGTATCGATCACTAGCGGGAGTGGGGAGCAGTTCTTC
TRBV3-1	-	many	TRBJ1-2	CASSQGNYGYTF	TGTGCCAGCAGCCAGGGCAACTATGGCTACACCTTC
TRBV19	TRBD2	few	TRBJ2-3	CASSISTLAGGADTQYF	TGTGCCAGTAGTATATCAACACTAGCGGGAGGGGCAGATACGCAGTATTTT
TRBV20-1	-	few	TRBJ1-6	CSEARTENSPLHF	TGCAGTGAAGCCCGGACAGAGAATTCACCCCTCCACTTT
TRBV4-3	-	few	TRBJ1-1	CASSQIPRNTEAFF	TGCGCCAGCAGCCAAATTCCGCGAAACACTGAAGCTTTCTTT
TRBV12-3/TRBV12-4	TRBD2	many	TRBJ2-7	CASSGGGPYEQYF	TGTGCCAGCAGTGGCGGGGGTCCCTACGAGCAGTACTTC
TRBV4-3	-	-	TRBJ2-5	CASSQVVGRQETQYF	TGCGCCAGCAGCCAAGTAGTGGGGAGGCAAGAGACCCAGTACTTC
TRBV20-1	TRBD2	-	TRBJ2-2	CSARWDLSGRANTGELFF	TGCAGTGCTAGGTGGGATCTTAGCGGGAGGGCCAACACCGGGGAGCTGTTTTTT
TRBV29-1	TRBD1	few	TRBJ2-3	CSVDRGTTDTQYF	TGCAGCGTAGACAGGGGAACCACAGATACGCAGTATTTT
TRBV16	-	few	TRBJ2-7	CASSQSRLYEQYF	TGTGCCAGCAGCCAATCGCGTTTGTACGAGCAGTACTTC
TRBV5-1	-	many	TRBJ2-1	CASRLGVPNEQFF	TGCGCCTCCCGCCTGGGCGTTCCCAATGAGCAGTTCTTC
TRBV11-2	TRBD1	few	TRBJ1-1	CASSGTGGKSTEAFF	TGTGCCAGCAGCGGGACAGGGGGTAAGAGCACTGAAGCTTTCTTT
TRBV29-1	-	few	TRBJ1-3	CSVLWGLGNTIYF	TGCAGCGTTCTGTGGGGGCTCGGAAACACCATATATTTT
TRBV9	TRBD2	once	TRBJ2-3	CASSVAGAGVDTQYF	TGTGCCAGCAGCGTAGCCGGAGCGGGAGTAGATACGCAGTATTTT
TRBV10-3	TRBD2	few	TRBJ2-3	CAIKGGGPDTQYF	TGTGCCATCAAAGGCGGGGGGCCCGATACGCAGTATTTT
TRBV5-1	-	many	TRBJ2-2	CASSLLGDTGELFF	TGCGCCAGCAGCTTGCTAGGGGACACCGGGGAGCTGTTTTTT
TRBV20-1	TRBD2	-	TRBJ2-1	CSSKREYDNEQFF	TGCAGTTCTAAGCGGGAGTACGACAATGAGCAGTTCTTC
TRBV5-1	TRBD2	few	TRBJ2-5	CASSLPGRGGQTQYF	TGCGCCAGCAGCCTACCGGGACGGGGAGGGCAGACCCAGTACTTC
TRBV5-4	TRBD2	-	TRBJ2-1	CASSATSGLSYNEQFF	TGTGCCAGCAGCGCCACTAGCGGGTTATCCTACAATGAGCAGTTCTTC
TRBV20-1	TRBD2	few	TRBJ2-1	CSAPFLGGSSYNEQFF	TGCAGTGCCCCGTTCTTAGGCGGGAGCTCCTACAATGAGCAGTTCTTC
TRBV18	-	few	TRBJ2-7	CASSPRREDPYYEQYF	TGTGCCAGCTCACCAAGGAGGGAGGACCCTTACTACGAGCAGTACTTC
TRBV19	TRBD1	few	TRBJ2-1	CASRRKTGGENEQFF	TGTGCCAGTAGAAGAAAGACAGGGGGCGAAAATGAGCAGTTCTTC
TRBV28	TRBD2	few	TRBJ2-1	CASSFLGSGRGNEQFF	TGTGCCAGCAGTTTTCTCGGTAGCGGGAGGGGAAATGAGCAGTTCTTC
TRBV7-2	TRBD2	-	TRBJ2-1	CASTGTSGNYNEQFF	TGTGCCAGCACCGGAACTAGCGGGAATTACAATGAGCAGTTCTTC
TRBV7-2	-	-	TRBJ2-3	CASSYLAMIDTQYF	TGTGCCAGCAGCTATCTAGCGATGATAGATACGCAGTATTTT
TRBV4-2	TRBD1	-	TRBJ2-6	CASSQSQGAGANVLTF	TGTGCCAGCAGCCAATCACAGGGGGCTGGGGCCAACGTCCTGACTTTC
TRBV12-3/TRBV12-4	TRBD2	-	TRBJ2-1	CASSSSGPNNEQFF	TGTGCCAGCAGTTCTAGCGGACCCAACAATGAGCAGTTCTTC
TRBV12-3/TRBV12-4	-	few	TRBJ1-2	CASRAANYGYTF	TGTGCCAGCCGGGCAGCCAACTATGGCTACACCTTC
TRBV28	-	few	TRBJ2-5	CASSSLGGQGTEETQYF	TGTGCCAGCAGTAGCCTGGGTGGGCAGGGTACGGAAGAGACCCAGTACTTC
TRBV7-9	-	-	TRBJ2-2	CASTTRQANTGELFF	TGTGCCAGCACCACAAGACAGGCGAACACCGGGGAGCTGTTTTTT
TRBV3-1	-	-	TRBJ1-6	CASSQESTGRSPLHF	TGTGCCAGCAGCCAAGAGTCCACAGGGCGATCACCCCTCCACTTT
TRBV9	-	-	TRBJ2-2	CASSGQRTTGELFF	TGTGCCAGCAGCGGACAGCGGACGACCGGGGAGCTGTTTTTT
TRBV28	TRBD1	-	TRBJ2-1	CASGWDSTDNEQFF	TGTGCCAGCGGTTGGGACAGTACAGACAATGAGCAGTTCTTC
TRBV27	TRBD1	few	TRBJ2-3	CASRSTGTGWTDTQYF	TGTGCCAGCAGATCCACCGGGACAGGGTGGACAGATACGCAGTATTTT
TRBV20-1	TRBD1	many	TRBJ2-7	CSARGTVSYEQYF	TGCAGTGCTAGGGGGACAGTCTCCTACGAGCAGTACTTC